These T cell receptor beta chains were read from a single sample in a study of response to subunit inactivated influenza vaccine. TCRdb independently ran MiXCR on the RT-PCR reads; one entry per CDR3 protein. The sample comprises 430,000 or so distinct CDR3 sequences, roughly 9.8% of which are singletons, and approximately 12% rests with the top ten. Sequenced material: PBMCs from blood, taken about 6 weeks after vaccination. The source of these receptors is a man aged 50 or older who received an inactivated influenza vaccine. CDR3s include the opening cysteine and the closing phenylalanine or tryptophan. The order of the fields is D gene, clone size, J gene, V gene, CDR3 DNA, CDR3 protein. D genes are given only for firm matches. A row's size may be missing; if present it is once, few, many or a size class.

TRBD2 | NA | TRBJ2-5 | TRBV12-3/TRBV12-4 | TGTGCCAGCAGTTTTAGCGGGGAAGAGACCCAGTACTTC | CASSFSGEETQYF
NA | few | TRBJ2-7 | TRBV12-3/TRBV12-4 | TGTGCCAGCGGGAGAGGCTTCTCCTACGAGCAGTACTTC | CASGRGFSYEQYF
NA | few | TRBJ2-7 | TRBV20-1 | TGCAGTGCCGGAATCAGGGGGGGGCAGTACTTC | CSAGIRGGQYF
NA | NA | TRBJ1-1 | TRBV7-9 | TGTGCCAGCAGCTACGGGGAAGCAGTTGAAGCTTTCTTT | CASSYGEAVEAFF
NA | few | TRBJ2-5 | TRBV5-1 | TGCGCCAGCAGAGTCGGGGAAGAGACCCAGTACTTC | CASRVGEETQYF
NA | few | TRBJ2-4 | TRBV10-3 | TGTGCCACCTCCTCGCCCTCCAAAAACATTCAGTACTTC | CATSSPSKNIQYF
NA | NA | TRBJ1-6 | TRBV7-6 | TGTGCCAGCAGCTTATCCGGGACTCCTAATTCACCCCTCCACTTT | CASSLSGTPNSPLHF
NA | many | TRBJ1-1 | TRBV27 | TGTGCCAGCAGTTTGTCCGGCACAGCCAACACTGAAGCTTTCTTT | CASSLSGTANTEAFF
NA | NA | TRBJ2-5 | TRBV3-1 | TGTGCCAGCAGCCTACGGACTACCCTATCCCAAGAGACCCAGTACTTC | CASSLRTTLSQETQYF
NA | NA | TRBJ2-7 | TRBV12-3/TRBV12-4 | TGTGCCAGCAGTCCATCGATAACTACGAGGCAGTACTTC | CASSPSITTRQYF
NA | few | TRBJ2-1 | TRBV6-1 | TGTGCCAGCAGGAATGGACAGATTACCTACAATGAGCAGTTCTTC | CASRNGQITYNEQFF
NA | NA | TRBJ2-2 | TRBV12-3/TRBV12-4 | TGTGCCAGCAGGGAGATCGAGGGGCTGTTTTTT | CASREIEGLFF
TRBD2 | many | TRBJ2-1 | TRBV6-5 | TGTGCCAGCAGTTACTCGACCAGCGGGGTTCGCAATGAGCAGTTCTTC | CASSYSTSGVRNEQFF
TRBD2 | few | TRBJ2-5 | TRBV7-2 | TGTGCCAGCAGCAGGGGGGCGGGAGGATGGGAGACCCAGTACTTC | CASSRGAGGWETQYF
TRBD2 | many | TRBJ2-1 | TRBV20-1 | TGCAGTGCCCCACAACTAGCGGGAGAATACAATGAGCAGTTCTTC | CSAPQLAGEYNEQFF
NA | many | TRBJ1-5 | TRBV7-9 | TGTGCCAGCAGCGAGGACAACAATCAGCCCCAGCATTTT | CASSEDNNQPQHF
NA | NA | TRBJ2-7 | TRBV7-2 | TGTGCCAGCAGCCCCGGGCCAGGGCTCTACGAGCAGTACTTC | CASSPGPGLYEQYF
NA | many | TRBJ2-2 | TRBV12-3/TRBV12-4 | TGTGCCAGCAGCCCGACTCGTGCGAACACCGGGGAGCTGTTTTTT | CASSPTRANTGELFF
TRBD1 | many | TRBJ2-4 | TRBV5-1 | TGCGCCAGCAGCGAGGGACAGGGGTCGGCCAAAAACATTCAGTACTTC | CASSEGQGSAKNIQYF
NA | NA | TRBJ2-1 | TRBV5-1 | TGCGCCAGCAGCTTGGCCGCGAGGGGGGGCGAGTACAATGAGCAGTTCTTC | CASSLAARGGEYNEQFF
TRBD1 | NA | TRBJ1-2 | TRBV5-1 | TGCGCCAGCAGCTTAACAGGGGTCGATGGCTACACCTTC | CASSLTGVDGYTF
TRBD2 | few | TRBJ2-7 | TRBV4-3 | TGCGCCAGCAGCCAAGATACGGGACTAGCAGGCTACGAGCAGTACTTC | CASSQDTGLAGYEQYF
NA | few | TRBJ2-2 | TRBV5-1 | TGCGCCAGCAGCTTGGAAACCGTTAAGTTCGCGAACACCGGGGAGCTGTTTTTT | CASSLETVKFANTGELFF
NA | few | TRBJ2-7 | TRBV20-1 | TGCAGTGCTAGAGATGCTCGGGGGGCGGATGGCGAGCAGTACTTC | CSARDARGADGEQYF